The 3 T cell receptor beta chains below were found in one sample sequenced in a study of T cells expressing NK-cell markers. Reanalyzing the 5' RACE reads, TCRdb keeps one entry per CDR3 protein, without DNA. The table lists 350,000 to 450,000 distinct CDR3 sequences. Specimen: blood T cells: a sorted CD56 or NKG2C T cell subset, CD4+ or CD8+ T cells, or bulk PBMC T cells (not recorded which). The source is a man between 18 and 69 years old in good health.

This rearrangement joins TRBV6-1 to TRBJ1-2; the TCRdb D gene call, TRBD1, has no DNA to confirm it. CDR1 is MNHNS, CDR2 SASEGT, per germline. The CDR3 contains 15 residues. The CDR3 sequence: CASSKTGPVNYGYTF.

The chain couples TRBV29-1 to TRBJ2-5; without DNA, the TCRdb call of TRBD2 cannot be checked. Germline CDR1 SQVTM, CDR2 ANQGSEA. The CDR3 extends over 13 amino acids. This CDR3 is CSAQRGIAGTQYF. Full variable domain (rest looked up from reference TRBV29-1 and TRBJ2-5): SAVISQKPSRDICQRGTSLTIQCQVDSQVTMMFWYRQQPGQSLTLIATANQGSEATYESGFVIDKFPISRPNLTFSTLTVSNMSPEDSSIYLCSAQRGIAGTQYFGPGTRLLVL.

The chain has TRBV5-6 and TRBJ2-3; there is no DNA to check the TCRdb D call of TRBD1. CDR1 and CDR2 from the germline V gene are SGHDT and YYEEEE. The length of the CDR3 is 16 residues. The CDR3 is CASSVNRGYTGDTQYF.